Detailed here is one T cell receptor (beta chain). What it recognizes is unknown. The method was immunoSEQ multiplex PCR; TCRdb's version includes in-frame clones alone and lacks a portion of them. The top ten clones hold 2% to 3% of a sample with 55,000 to 85,000 clones, 89% of them seen once. This sample stems from a study of graft-versus-host responses after intestinal transplantation. At the level of the study: Multivisceral, liver-intestinal, or isolated intestinal transplants were given to recipients. All recipients got anti-thymocyte globulin induction, then tacrolimus and steroids for about 3 years.

Study-level results: Some GvH clones appeared in ileal mucosa or blood before recipient bone marrow.

The CDR3 consists of 16 residues. Unmatched junction bases numbered 7, after V lost 0 bases and J lost 4 bases. Germline loops: CDR1 MGHRA, CDR2 YSYEKL. The chain couples TRBV4-1 to TRBJ1-1; 8 nucleotides line up with TRBD1. This sample comprised unstimulated CD8+ T cells sorted from spleen or lymph node cells, obtained before intestinal transplant. The sequence derives from a human donor who received an intestinal transplant. CDR3 nucleotide sequence: TGCGCCAGCAGCCAAGACCCTTGGACAGGGCCCACTGAAGCTTTCTTT. Protein sequence: CASSQDPWTGPTEAFF.